The 3 T cell receptor beta chains below come from one sample, sequenced in a study of T cell responses to AZD1222 COVID-19 vaccine. Only in-frame clones appear in the TCRdb table, and some are missing; sequencing was by immunoSEQ multiplex PCR. The table records approximately 100,000 clones, around 90% of them present only once. The material was peripheral blood, obtained 28 days after the second AZD1222 dose. Receptor source: an adult who received the AZD1222 COVID-19 vaccine.

The rearrangement uses TRBV5-8 and TRBJ1-5; D ambiguous. CDR3 length equals 14 residues. V was clipped by 2 bases and J by 3 bases, with 9 bases between them. From germline, CDR1 is SGHTS and CDR2 YDEGEE. The CDR3 reads CASSFRGFNQPQHF. CDR3 nucleotides: TGTGCCAGCAGCTTTCGGGGTTTCAATCAGCCCCAGCATTTT. The whole variable domain, remainder taken from reference TRBV5-8 and TRBJ1-5, is EAGVTQSPTHLIKTRGQQATLRCSPISGHTSVYWYQQALGLGLQFLLWYDEGEERNRGNFPPRFSGRQFPNYSSELNVNALELEDSALYLCASSFRGFNQPQHFGDGTRLSIL.

The V gene is TRBV9, the J gene TRBJ1-2, with a tentative D call TRBD1 (6 bases). The CDR3 has 15 residues. Trimming removed 3 bases at V and 4 bases at J, with 16 bases between. The germline gives CDR1 SGDLS, CDR2 YYNGEE. For the CDR3, the DNA is TGTGCCAGCAGCGAGGGGCAGCCGGACAGCTATGGCTACACCTTC. Residues: CASSEGQPDSYGYTF.

The chain uses TRBV2 and TRBJ1-2; no definite D call. The CDR3 covers 13 residues. Germline assignment: CDR1 SNHLY and CDR2 FYNNEI. V was trimmed by 2 bases and J by 5 bases, leaving 9 bases between them. This CDR3 is CASSEQIQYGYTF. The CDR3 DNA sequence: TGTGCCAGCAGTGAACAGATTCAATATGGCTACACCTTC. Full variable domain (missing parts from reference TRBV2 and TRBJ1-2): EPEVTQTPSHQVTQMGQEVILRCVPISNHLYFYWYRQILGQKVEFLVSFYNNEISEKSEIFDDQFSVERPDGSNFTLKIRSTKLEDSAMYFCASSEQIQYGYTFGSGTRLTVV.